The 9 T cell receptor beta chains below come from one sample, sequenced in a study of early T cells in non-severe SARS-CoV-2 infection. TCRdb recomputed calls from the 5' RACE reads with MiXCR, one row per CDR3 protein. Altogether fewer than 80,000 distinct CDR3 sequences are present, roughly 13% being singletons, with the ten largest covering roughly 5%. The sample was whole blood. Receptors originate from an adult who was a healthcare worker with PCR-confirmed SARS-CoV-2 infection or an uninfected control (not recorded which).

This clonotype occurred many times. The J gene is TRBJ2-2, the V gene TRBV7-6, with D tentatively TRBD2 (6 bases). The CDR3 runs to 16 residues. V was trimmed by 5 bases and J by 8 bases, leaving 21 bases between them. The germline V gene has CDR1 SGHVS and CDR2 FNYEAQ. CDR3 DNA: TGTGCCAGCAGCCTAAGCGGAGGGCCGGTTGCGGGGGAGCTGTTTTTT. It specifies CASSLSGGPVAGELFF. The full variable domain, in which reference TRBV7-6 and TRBJ2-2 provide the parts outside the CDR3, is GAGVSQSPRYKVTKRGQDVALRCDPISGHVSLYWYRQALGQGPEFLTYFNYEAQQDKSGLPNDRFSAERPEGSISTLTIQRTEQRDSAMYRCASSLSGGPVAGELFFGEGSRLTVL.

The chain is built from TRBV29-1 and TRBJ2-5; possibly TRBD2 for D (6 bases). Germline V gene sequence: CDR1 SQVTM, CDR2 ANQGSEA. Trimming shortened V by 5 bases and J by 2 bases, and 12 bases separated the two germline ends. The CDR3 extends over 13 amino acids. The DNA of the CDR3 is TGCAGCGTTTGGGGACGGGAGCAAGAGACCCAGTACTTC. Translation: CSVWGREQETQYF. The full variable domain, with the rest looked up from reference TRBV29-1 and TRBJ2-5, is SAVISQKPSRDICQRGTSLTIQCQVDSQVTMMFWYRQQPGQSLTLIATANQGSEATYESGFVIDKFPISRPNLTFSTLTVSNMSPEDSSIYLCSVWGREQETQYFGPGTRLLVL.

The chain uses TRBV29-1 and TRBJ1-1; D call uncertain. CDR1 SQVTM and CDR2 ANQGSEA come from the germline V gene. This CDR3 has 12 amino acids. With 5 bases removed from V and 2 bases from J, the gap between germline ends came to 9 bases. The CDR3 DNA reads TGCAGCGTTAGTCAATCAAACACTGAAGCTTTCTTT. Translation gives CSVSQSNTEAFF.

The chain has TRBV7-8 and TRBJ2-4, with TRBD2 matching 13 bases. This CDR3 has 18 residues. Losses at the gene ends were 3 bases for V and 4 bases for J; bases not matched to a gene: 9. Germline V lookup: CDR1 SGHVS, CDR2 FQNEAQ. This CDR3 is CASSFTGLAGAQKNIQYF. The DNA for the CDR3 is TGTGCCAGCAGCTTCACCGGACTAGCGGGGGCCCAGAAAAACATTCAGTACTTC. Drawing the rest from reference TRBV7-8 and TRBJ2-4, the complete variable domain is GAGVSQSPRYKVAKRGQDVALRCDPISGHVSLFWYQQALGQGPEFLTYFQNEAQLDKSGLPSDRFFAERPEGSVSTLKIQRTQQEDSAVYLCASSFTGLAGAQKNIQYFGAGTRLSVL.

This sequence joins TRBV29-1 and TRBJ2-5; D gene ambiguous. This CDR3 region has 12 residues. Germline V CDR1 and CDR2: SQVTM, ANQGSEA. V was shortened by 6 bases and J by 1 base, with 9 bases between the two germline ends. Written as DNA, the CDR3 is TGCAGCGTCCTACAGATCCAAGAGACCCAGTACTTC. Translating it yields CSVLQIQETQYF.

This clonotype was counted ten times or more. The chain recombines TRBV7-3 with TRBJ2-5; D gene uncertain. There are 14 residues in the CDR3. V was clipped by 5 bases and J by 6 bases, with 16 bases between them. CDR1 is SGHTA, CDR2 FQGTGA, per germline. The CDR3 sequence is CASSPLPGPQTQYF. The CDR3 coding sequence is TGTGCCAGCAGCCCGCTCCCCGGGCCCCAGACCCAGTACTTC.

This clonotype was counted ten times or more. CDR3 in amino acids: CASSVGAGSQGLPNTGELFF. CDR3 in DNA: TGTGCCAGCAGCGTAGGGGCCGGGTCCCAGGGACTGCCGAACACCGGGGAGCTGTTTTTT. The chain has TRBV9 and TRBJ2-2; a possible D gene is TRBD2 (6 bases). Per the germline V gene, CDR1 is SGDLS and CDR2 is YYNGEE. V was clipped by 0 bases and J by 0 bases, with 21 bases between them. The CDR3 consists of 20 residues.

The chain couples TRBV29-1 to TRBJ1-2; TRBD1 is a possible D gene (5 bases). There are 12 residues in the CDR3. CDR1 SQVTM and CDR2 ANQGSEA come from the germline V gene. Trimming pared 8 bases from V and 2 bases from J, leaving 12 bases between. CDR3 region: CSTDGTNYGYTF. The DNA for the CDR3 is TGCAGCACCGACGGGACCAACTATGGCTACACCTTC. Complete variable domain (other parts from reference TRBV29-1 and TRBJ1-2): SAVISQKPSRDICQRGTSLTIQCQVDSQVTMMFWYRQQPGQSLTLIATANQGSEATYESGFVIDKFPISRPNLTFSTLTVSNMSPEDSSIYLCSTDGTNYGYTFGSGTRLTVV.

The V and J genes are TRBV29-1 and TRBJ2-1; 7 positions agree with TRBD1. The CDR3 is 12 amino acids. The germline V gene encodes CDR1 SQVTM and CDR2 ANQGSEA. J was trimmed by 3 bases and V by 8 bases; bases with no gene match: 4. The CDR3 loop reads CSFPGGYNEQFF. As DNA, the CDR3 is TGCAGCTTCCCAGGGGGCTACAATGAGCAGTTCTTC.